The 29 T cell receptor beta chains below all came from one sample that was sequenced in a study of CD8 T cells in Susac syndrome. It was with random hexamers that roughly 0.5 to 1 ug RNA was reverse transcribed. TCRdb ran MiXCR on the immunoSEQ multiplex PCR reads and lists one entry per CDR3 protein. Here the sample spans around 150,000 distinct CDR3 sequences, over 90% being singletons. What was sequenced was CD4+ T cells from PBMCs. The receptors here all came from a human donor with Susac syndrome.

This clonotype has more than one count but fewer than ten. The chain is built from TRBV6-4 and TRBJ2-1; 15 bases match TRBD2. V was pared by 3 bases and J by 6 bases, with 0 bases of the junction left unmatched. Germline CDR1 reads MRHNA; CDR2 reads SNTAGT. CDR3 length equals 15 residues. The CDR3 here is CASSEGLAGGNEQFF. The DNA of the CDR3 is TGTGCCAGCAGTGAGGGACTAGCGGGAGGCAATGAGCAGTTCTTC.

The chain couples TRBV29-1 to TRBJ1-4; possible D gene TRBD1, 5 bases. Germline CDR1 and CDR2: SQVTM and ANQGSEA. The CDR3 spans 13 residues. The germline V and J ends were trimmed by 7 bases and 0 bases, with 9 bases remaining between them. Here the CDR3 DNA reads TGCAGCGCTGCAGGGTCAACTAATGAAAAACTGTTTTTT. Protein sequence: CSAAGSTNEKLFF.

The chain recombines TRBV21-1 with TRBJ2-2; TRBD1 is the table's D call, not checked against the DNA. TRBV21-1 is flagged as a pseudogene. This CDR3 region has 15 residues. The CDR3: CASSNYRGYTGELFF. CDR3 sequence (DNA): TGTGCCAGCAGCAACTACAGGGGTTACACCGGGGAGCTGTTTTTT.

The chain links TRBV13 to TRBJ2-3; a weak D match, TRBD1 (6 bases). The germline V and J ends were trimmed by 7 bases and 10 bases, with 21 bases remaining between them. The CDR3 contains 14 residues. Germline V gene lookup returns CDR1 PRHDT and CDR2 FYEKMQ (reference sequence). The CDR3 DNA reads TGTGCCAGCAAGGGGGATTCAGGATTTGGGGCGCAGTATTTT. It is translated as CASKGDSGFGAQYF.

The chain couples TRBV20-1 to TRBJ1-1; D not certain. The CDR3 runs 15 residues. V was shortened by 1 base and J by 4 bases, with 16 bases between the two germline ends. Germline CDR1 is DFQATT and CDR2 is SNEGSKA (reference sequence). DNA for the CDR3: TGCAGTGCTAGAGGCTCGACCTTGGGAGGCACTGAAGCTTTCTTT. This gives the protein CSARGSTLGGTEAFF.

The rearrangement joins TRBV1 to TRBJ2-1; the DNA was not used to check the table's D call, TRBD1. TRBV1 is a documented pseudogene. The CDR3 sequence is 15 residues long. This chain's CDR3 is CTSRSLPGPPNEQFF. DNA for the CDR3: TGCACCAGCAGATCATTACCGGGACCCCCCAATGAGCAGTTCTTC.

The CDR3 reads CASSLPKTSGGTDTQYF. CDR3 sequence (DNA): TGTGCCAGCAGTTTACCTAAAACTAGCGGGGGCACAGATACGCAGTATTTT. The genes are TRBV12-3 or TRBV12-4 and TRBJ2-3; 10 positions match TRBD2. The CDR3 length is 17 residues. J was trimmed by 1 base and V by 2 bases; bases with no gene match: 6.

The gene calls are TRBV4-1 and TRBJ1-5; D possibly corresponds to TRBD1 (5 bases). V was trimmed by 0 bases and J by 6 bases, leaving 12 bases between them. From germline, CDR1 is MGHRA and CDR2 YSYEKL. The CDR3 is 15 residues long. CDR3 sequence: CASSQDLGVTQPQHF. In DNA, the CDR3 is TGCGCCAGCAGCCAAGATTTGGGGGTGACTCAGCCCCAGCATTTT.

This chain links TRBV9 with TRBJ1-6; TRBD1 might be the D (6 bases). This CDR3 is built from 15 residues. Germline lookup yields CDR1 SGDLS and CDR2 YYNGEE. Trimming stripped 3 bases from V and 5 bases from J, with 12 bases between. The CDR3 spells CASSAGTTDNSPLHF. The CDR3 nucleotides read TGTGCCAGCAGCGCCGGGACAACGGATAATTCACCCCTCCACTTT.

The CDR3 region is CSAITGDQPQHF. The CDR3 nucleotides are TGCAGTGCGATAACAGGGGACCAGCCCCAGCATTTT. The chain joins TRBV20-1 to TRBJ1-5, with 7 bases aligning to TRBD1. The CDR3 contains 12 residues. Germline V gives CDR1 DFQATT, CDR2 SNEGSKA (reference sequence). The trim removed 6 bases at V and 7 bases at J, leaving 6 bases unmatched.

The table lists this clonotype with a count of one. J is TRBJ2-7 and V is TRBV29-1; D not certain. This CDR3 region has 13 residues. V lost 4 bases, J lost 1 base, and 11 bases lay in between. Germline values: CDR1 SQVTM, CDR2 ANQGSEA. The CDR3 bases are TGCAGCGTTGGGGATTTAGTATCCTACGAGCAGTACTTC. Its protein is CSVGDLVSYEQYF.

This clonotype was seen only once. CDR3 residues: CASSRALGLDEQFF. The CDR3 DNA reads as TGTGCCAGCAGCCGTGCTCTGGGGCTCGATGAGCAGTTCTTC. V usage is TRBV9 and J usage is TRBJ2-1; possible D gene TRBD1, 5 bases. Deletions cut 4 bases from V and 8 bases from J, with 16 bases between. Germline-derived CDR1 and CDR2 are SGDLS and YYNGEE. CDR3 length equals 14 residues.

The CDR3 coding sequence is TGTGCCATCAGTGAGGCCCAACAGCCAAACTATGGCTACACCTTC. It codes for CAISEAQQPNYGYTF. The rearrangement links TRBV10-3 to TRBJ1-2; D not certain. Germline V gene sequence: CDR1 ENHRY, CDR2 SYGVKD. Trimming removed 2 bases at V and 2 bases at J, with 12 bases between. CDR3 length equals 15 residues.

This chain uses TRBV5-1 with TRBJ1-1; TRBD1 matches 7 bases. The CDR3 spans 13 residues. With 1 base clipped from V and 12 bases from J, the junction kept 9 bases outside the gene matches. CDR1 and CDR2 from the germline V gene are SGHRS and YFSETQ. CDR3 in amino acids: CASSLSTGPETFF. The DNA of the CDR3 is TGCGCCAGCAGCTTGTCGACAGGGCCTGAGACTTTCTTT.

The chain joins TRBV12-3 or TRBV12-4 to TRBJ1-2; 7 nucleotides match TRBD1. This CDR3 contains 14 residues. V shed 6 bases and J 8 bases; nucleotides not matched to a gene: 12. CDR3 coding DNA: TGTGCCAGCAGCCTAATACAGGGGATGGGCGGCTACACCTTC. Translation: CASSLIQGMGGYTF.

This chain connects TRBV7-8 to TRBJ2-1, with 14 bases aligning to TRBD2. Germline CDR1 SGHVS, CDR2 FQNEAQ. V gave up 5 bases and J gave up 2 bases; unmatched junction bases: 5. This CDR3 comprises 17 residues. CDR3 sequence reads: CASSMRLAGGTYNEQFF. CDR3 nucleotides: TGTGCCAGCAGCATGAGACTAGCGGGGGGGACCTACAATGAGCAGTTCTTC.

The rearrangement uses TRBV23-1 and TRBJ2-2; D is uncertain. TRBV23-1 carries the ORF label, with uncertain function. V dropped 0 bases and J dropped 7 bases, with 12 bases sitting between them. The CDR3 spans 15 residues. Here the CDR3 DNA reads TGCGCCAGCAGTCAATCGTTAGCAGAAGGCGGGGAGCTGTTTTTT. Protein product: CASSQSLAEGGELFF.

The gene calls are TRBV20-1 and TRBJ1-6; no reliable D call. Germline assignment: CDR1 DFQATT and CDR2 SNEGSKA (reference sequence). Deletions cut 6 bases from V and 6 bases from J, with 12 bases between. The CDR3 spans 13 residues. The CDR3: CSAAEDLNSPLHF. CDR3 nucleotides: TGCAGTGCAGCCGAAGACCTTAATTCACCCCTCCACTTT.

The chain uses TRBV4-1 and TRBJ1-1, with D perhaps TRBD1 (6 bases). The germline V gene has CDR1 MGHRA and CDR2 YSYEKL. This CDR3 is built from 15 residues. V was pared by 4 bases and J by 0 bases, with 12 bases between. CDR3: CASSPSGTLNTEAFF. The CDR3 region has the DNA TGCGCCAGCAGCCCCTCCGGGACATTGAACACTGAAGCTTTCTTT.

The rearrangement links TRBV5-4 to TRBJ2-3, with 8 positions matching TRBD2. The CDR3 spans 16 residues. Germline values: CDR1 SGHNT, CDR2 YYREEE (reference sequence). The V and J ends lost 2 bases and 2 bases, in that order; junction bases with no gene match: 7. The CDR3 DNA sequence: TGTGCCAGCAGCTTTGACGGGAGGGACCACACAGATACGCAGTATTTT. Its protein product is CASSFDGRDHTDTQYF.

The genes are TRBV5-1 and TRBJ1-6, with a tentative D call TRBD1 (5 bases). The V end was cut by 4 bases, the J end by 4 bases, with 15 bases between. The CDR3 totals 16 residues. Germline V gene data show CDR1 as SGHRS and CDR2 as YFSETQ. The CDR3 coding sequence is TGCGCCAGCAGCCTGGACGACAGCCGGTATAATTCACCCCTCCACTTT. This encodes CASSLDDSRYNSPLHF.

The CDR3 DNA sequence: TGTGCCAGCAGCCCCTTCAAATTGGACAGGGCGTATGGCTACACCTTC. Translating gives CASSPFKLDRAYGYTF. The J gene is TRBJ1-2, the V gene TRBV3-1, with TRBD1 identical over 8 bases. Germline V gene lookup returns CDR1 LGHDT and CDR2 YNNKEL (reference sequence). J was trimmed by 5 bases and V by 4 bases; bases with no gene match: 12. The CDR3 totals 16 residues. The variable domain in full, completed from reference TRBV3-1 and TRBJ1-2, reads DTAVSQTPKYLVTQMGNDKSIKCEQNLGHDTMYWYKQDSKKFLKIMFSYNNKELIINETVPNRFSPKSPDKAHLNLHINSLELGDSAVYFCASSPFKLDRAYGYTFGSGTRLTVV.

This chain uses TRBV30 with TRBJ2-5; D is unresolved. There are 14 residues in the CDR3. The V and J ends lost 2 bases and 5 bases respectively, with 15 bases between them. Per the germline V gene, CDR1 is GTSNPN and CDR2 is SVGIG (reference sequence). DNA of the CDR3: TGTGCCTGGAGTCGCTTCGTTGGTGAGGAGACCCAGTACTTC. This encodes CAWSRFVGEETQYF. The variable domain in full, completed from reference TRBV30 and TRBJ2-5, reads SQTIHQWPATLVQPVGSPLSLECTVEGTSNPNLYWYRQAAGRGLQLLFYSVGIGQISSEVPQNLSASRPQDRQFILSSKKLLLSDSGFYLCAWSRFVGEETQYFGPGTRLLVL.

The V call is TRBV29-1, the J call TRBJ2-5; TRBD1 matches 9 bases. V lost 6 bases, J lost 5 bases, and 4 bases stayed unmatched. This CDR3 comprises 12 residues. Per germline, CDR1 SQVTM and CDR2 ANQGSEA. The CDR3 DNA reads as TGCAGCGTGAAAGGACAGGGGGAGACCCAGTACTTC. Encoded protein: CSVKGQGETQYF.

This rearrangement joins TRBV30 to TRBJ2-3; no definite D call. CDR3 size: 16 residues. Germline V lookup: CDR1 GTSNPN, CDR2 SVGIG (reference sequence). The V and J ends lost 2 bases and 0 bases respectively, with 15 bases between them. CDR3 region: CAWSIGSTTSTDTQYF. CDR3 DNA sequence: TGTGCCTGGAGTATCGGGTCAACCACTAGCACAGATACGCAGTATTTT.

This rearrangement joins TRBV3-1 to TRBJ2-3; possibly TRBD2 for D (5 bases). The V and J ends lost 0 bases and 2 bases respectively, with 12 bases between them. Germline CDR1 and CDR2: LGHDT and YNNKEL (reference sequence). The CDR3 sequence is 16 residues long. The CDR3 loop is CASSQDSGSATDTQYF. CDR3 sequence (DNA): TGTGCCAGCAGCCAAGACTCGGGGTCTGCCACAGATACGCAGTATTTT.

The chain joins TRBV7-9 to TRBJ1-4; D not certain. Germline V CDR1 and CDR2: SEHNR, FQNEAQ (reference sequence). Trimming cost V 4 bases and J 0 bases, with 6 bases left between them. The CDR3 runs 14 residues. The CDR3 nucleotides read TGTGCCAGCAGCTACACCGCAACTAATGAAAAACTGTTTTTT. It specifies CASSYTATNEKLFF.

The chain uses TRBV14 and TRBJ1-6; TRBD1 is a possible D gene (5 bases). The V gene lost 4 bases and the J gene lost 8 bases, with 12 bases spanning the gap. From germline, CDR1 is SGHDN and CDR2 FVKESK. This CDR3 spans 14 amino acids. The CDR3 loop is CASSLLPGDSPLHF. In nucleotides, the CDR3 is TGTGCCAGCAGCCTCCTCCCGGGGGATTCACCCCTCCACTTT. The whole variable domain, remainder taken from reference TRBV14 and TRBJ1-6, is EAGVTQFPSHSVIEKGQTVTLRCDPISGHDNLYWYRRVMGKEIKFLLHFVKESKQDESGMPNNRFLAERTGGTYSTLKVQPAELEDSGVYFCASSLLPGDSPLHFGNGTRLTVT.

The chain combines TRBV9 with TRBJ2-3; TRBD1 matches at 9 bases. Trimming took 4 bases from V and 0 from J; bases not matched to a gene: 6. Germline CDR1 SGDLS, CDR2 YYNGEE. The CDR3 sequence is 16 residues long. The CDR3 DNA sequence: TGTGCCAGCAGCCTTCAGGGACAGGGCAGCACAGATACGCAGTATTTT. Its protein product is CASSLQGQGSTDTQYF.